This is a list of T cell receptor beta chains from one sample in a study of blood T cell repertoires in COVID-19. Data came from immunoSEQ multiplex PCR; TCRdb stores just in-frame clones and leaves some out. The sample shows about 130,000 clones, 88% of them seen only once. Material for sequencing was peripheral blood. Receptors originate from an elderly woman with acute or convalescent COVID-19. Both conserved end residues are part of each CDR3. The order of the fields is J gene, V gene, clone size, D gene, CDR3 protein, CDR3 DNA. D genes are given only for firm matches. A row's size may be missing; if present it is once, few, many or a size class.

J gene: TRBJ1-5; V gene: TRBV28; clone size: many; D gene: TRBD1; CDR3 protein: CASREGAGQPQHF; CDR3 DNA: TGTGCCAGCAGGGAGGGGGCAGGACAGCCCCAGCATTTT
J gene: TRBJ2-7; V gene: TRBV11-2; clone size: NA; D gene: NA; CDR3 protein: CASSATVGGRYEQYF; CDR3 DNA: TGTGCCAGCAGCGCGACAGTAGGGGGTCGGTACGAGCAGTACTTC
J gene: TRBJ1-4; V gene: TRBV18; clone size: NA; D gene: NA; CDR3 protein: CASSPRQGSATNEKLFF; CDR3 DNA: TGTGCCAGCTCACCGAGGCAGGGAAGTGCAACTAATGAAAAACTGTTTTTT
J gene: TRBJ2-7; V gene: TRBV5-4; clone size: once; D gene: TRBD2; CDR3 protein: CASRLRGSGGRRGEQYF; CDR3 DNA: TGTGCCAGCAGGCTGCGGGGTAGCGGGGGGCGCCGGGGCGAGCAGTACTTC
J gene: TRBJ1-4; V gene: TRBV4-3; clone size: NA; D gene: NA; CDR3 protein: CASSQDVRWGDEKLFF; CDR3 DNA: TGCGCCAGCAGCCAAGATGTGCGCTGGGGGGATGAAAAACTGTTTTTT
J gene: TRBJ2-3; V gene: TRBV24-1; clone size: NA; D gene: TRBD2; CDR3 protein: CATSDLNSGRATGMTDTQYF; CDR3 DNA: TGTGCCACCAGTGATTTGAATAGCGGGAGGGCCACGGGGATGACAGATACGCAGTATTTT
J gene: TRBJ2-7; V gene: TRBV5-4; clone size: NA; D gene: TRBD1; CDR3 protein: CASARQGRYEQYF; CDR3 DNA: TGTGCCAGCGCGAGACAGGGGCGCTACGAGCAGTACTTC
J gene: TRBJ2-2; V gene: TRBV7-9; clone size: NA; D gene: TRBD2; CDR3 protein: CASSSPYRTSGGTGELFF; CDR3 DNA: TGTGCCAGCAGCTCACCATACCGGACTAGCGGGGGGACCGGGGAGCTGTTTTTT
J gene: TRBJ1-2; V gene: TRBV18; clone size: NA; D gene: NA; CDR3 protein: CASSQDRLNYGYTF; CDR3 DNA: TGTGCCAGCTCACAAGACAGGTTAAACTATGGCTACACCTTC
J gene: TRBJ2-6; V gene: TRBV28; clone size: NA; D gene: TRBD1; CDR3 protein: CASSLFGQGASGANVLTF; CDR3 DNA: TGTGCCAGCAGTTTATTCGGACAGGGGGCTTCTGGGGCCAACGTCCTGACTTTC
J gene: TRBJ1-2; V gene: TRBV15; clone size: once; D gene: NA; CDR3 protein: CATSGRRYGYTF; CDR3 DNA: TGTGCCACCAGCGGGAGACGCTATGGCTACACCTTC
J gene: TRBJ2-1; V gene: TRBV7-2; clone size: NA; D gene: NA; CDR3 protein: CASSTETGYEQFF; CDR3 DNA: TGTGCCAGCAGCACCGAAACAGGGTATGAGCAGTTCTTC
J gene: TRBJ1-2; V gene: TRBV6-1; clone size: NA; D gene: NA; CDR3 protein: CASSEARGINGYTF; CDR3 DNA: TGTGCCAGCAGTGAAGCGCGGGGAATTAATGGCTACACCTTC
J gene: TRBJ2-7; V gene: TRBV10-3; clone size: NA; D gene: TRBD2; CDR3 protein: CAISEGTSGYSYEQYF; CDR3 DNA: TGTGCCATCAGTGAGGGGACTAGCGGGTATTCCTACGAGCAGTACTTC
J gene: TRBJ2-7; V gene: TRBV10-3; clone size: NA; D gene: TRBD1; CDR3 protein: CAISEPRGGTGTYEQYF; CDR3 DNA: TGTGCCATCAGTGAACCCAGGGGGGGGACAGGGACCTACGAGCAGTACTTC
J gene: TRBJ2-2; V gene: TRBV7-6; clone size: NA; D gene: TRBD1; CDR3 protein: CASSVTGNRNTGELFF; CDR3 DNA: TGTGCCAGCAGCGTGACAGGGAATCGGAACACCGGGGAGCTGTTTTTT
J gene: TRBJ1-3; V gene: TRBV4-1; clone size: NA; D gene: NA; CDR3 protein: CASSQGTASGNTIYF; CDR3 DNA: TGCGCCAGCAGCCAAGGGACAGCCTCTGGAAACACCATATATTTT
J gene: TRBJ1-2; V gene: TRBV3-1/TRBV3-2; clone size: NA; D gene: TRBD1; CDR3 protein: CASSQGQGAGYTF; CDR3 DNA: TGTGCCAGCAGCCAGGGACAGGGGGCTGGCTACACCTTC
J gene: TRBJ1-1; V gene: TRBV9; clone size: NA; D gene: NA; CDR3 protein: CASSPTQGSNTEAFF; CDR3 DNA: TGTGCCAGCAGCCCGACACAGGGTTCGAACACTGAAGCTTTCTTT
J gene: TRBJ2-2; V gene: TRBV7-9; clone size: NA; D gene: NA; CDR3 protein: CASSEYRDIDTGELFF; CDR3 DNA: TGTGCCAGCAGCGAATACCGGGACATAGACACCGGGGAGCTGTTTTTT
J gene: TRBJ1-1; V gene: TRBV10-1; clone size: few; D gene: NA; CDR3 protein: CASSESPQDWMKVGGRAFF; CDR3 DNA: TGCGCCAGCAGTGAGTCACCCCAAGATTGGATGAAAGTGGGGGGGAGGGCTTTCTTT
J gene: TRBJ2-3; V gene: TRBV12-3/TRBV12-4; clone size: NA; D gene: TRBD2; CDR3 protein: CASSLRTSGRTYF; CDR3 DNA: TGTGCCAGCAGTCTAAGGACTAGCGGGAGAACGTATTTT
J gene: TRBJ1-6; V gene: TRBV2; clone size: NA; D gene: NA; CDR3 protein: CASSALQGFGRSPLHF; CDR3 DNA: TGTGCCAGCAGTGCATTACAGGGTTTTGGACGCTCACCCCTCCACTTT
J gene: TRBJ1-2; V gene: TRBV19; clone size: few; D gene: NA; CDR3 protein: CASSSAGVNYGYTF; CDR3 DNA: TGTGCCAGTAGTTCGGCAGGGGTGAACTATGGCTACACCTTC
J gene: TRBJ1-5; V gene: TRBV27; clone size: NA; D gene: NA; CDR3 protein: CASSLGGSNQPQHF; CDR3 DNA: TGTGCCAGCAGCCTTGGGGGGAGCAATCAGCCCCAGCATTTT
J gene: TRBJ1-2; V gene: TRBV28; clone size: NA; D gene: NA; CDR3 protein: CATENTGTIGGYTF; CDR3 DNA: TGTGCCACCGAAAATACCGGGACTATAGGAGGCTACACCTTC
J gene: TRBJ1-1; V gene: TRBV3-1/TRBV3-2; clone size: NA; D gene: TRBD1; CDR3 protein: CATAGTGRGQGLTEAFF; CDR3 DNA: TGTGCCACCGCGGGGACGGGGCGGGGACAGGGGTTGACTGAAGCTTTCTTT
J gene: TRBJ1-5; V gene: TRBV7-8; clone size: NA; D gene: TRBD1; CDR3 protein: CASSFPGQGRPQHF; CDR3 DNA: TGTGCCAGCAGCTTTCCGGGACAGGGTAGGCCCCAGCATTTT
J gene: TRBJ1-1; V gene: TRBV28; clone size: NA; D gene: TRBD1; CDR3 protein: CASTRGQGVTEAFF; CDR3 DNA: TGTGCCAGCACGAGGGGCCAGGGGGTCACTGAAGCTTTCTTT
J gene: TRBJ2-3; V gene: TRBV27; clone size: NA; D gene: NA; CDR3 protein: CASSQQGGFFSDTQYF; CDR3 DNA: TGTGCCAGCAGTCAACAGGGGGGGTTTTTCTCAGATACGCAGTATTTT
J gene: TRBJ1-6; V gene: TRBV2; clone size: NA; D gene: TRBD1; CDR3 protein: CASRGGQGSAYNSPLHF; CDR3 DNA: TGTGCCAGCAGAGGTGGACAGGGATCGGCCTATAATTCACCCCTCCACTTT
J gene: TRBJ2-1; V gene: TRBV7-2; clone size: NA; D gene: TRBD2; CDR3 protein: CASSLEAGGSYNEQFF; CDR3 DNA: TGTGCCAGCAGCTTAGAAGCGGGGGGATCATACAATGAGCAGTTCTTC
J gene: TRBJ1-3; V gene: TRBV7-9; clone size: few; D gene: TRBD1; CDR3 protein: CASTRGRNPLEGTIYF; CDR3 DNA: TGTGCCAGCACCAGGGGGCGAAACCCTCTCGAAGGCACCATATATTTT
J gene: TRBJ2-3; V gene: TRBV6-1; clone size: NA; D gene: NA; CDR3 protein: CASSETRADTQYF; CDR3 DNA: TGTGCCAGCAGTGAAACCAGGGCAGATACGCAGTATTTT
J gene: TRBJ2-5; V gene: TRBV5-8; clone size: once; D gene: NA; CDR3 protein: CASSFIQVNQETQYF; CDR3 DNA: TGTGCCAGCAGCTTTATCCAGGTCAACCAAGAGACCCAGTACTTC
J gene: TRBJ2-5; V gene: TRBV3-1/TRBV3-2; clone size: NA; D gene: NA; CDR3 protein: CASSLGGRETQYF; CDR3 DNA: TGTGCCAGCAGCCTCGGAGGGAGGGAGACCCAGTACTTC
J gene: TRBJ1-2; V gene: TRBV29-1; clone size: NA; D gene: TRBD1; CDR3 protein: CSVVDRGNYGYTF; CDR3 DNA: TGCAGCGTTGTCGACAGGGGGAACTATGGCTACACCTTC
J gene: TRBJ2-3; V gene: TRBV18; clone size: NA; D gene: NA; CDR3 protein: CASSPPAVTDTQYF; CDR3 DNA: TGTGCCAGCTCACCACCCGCAGTCACAGATACGCAGTATTTT
J gene: TRBJ1-2; V gene: TRBV7-2; clone size: NA; D gene: TRBD1; CDR3 protein: CASSQGGQGYGYTF; CDR3 DNA: TGTGCCAGCAGCCAGGGGGGCCAGGGGTATGGCTACACCTTC
J gene: TRBJ1-2; V gene: TRBV21-1; clone size: NA; D gene: NA; CDR3 protein: CASSKRPREDYGYTF; CDR3 DNA: TGTGCCAGCAGCAAAAGGCCAAGGGAGGACTATGGCTACACCTTC
J gene: TRBJ2-7; V gene: TRBV7-9; clone size: once; D gene: TRBD1; CDR3 protein: CASSLRDSSSYEQYF; CDR3 DNA: TGTGCCAGCAGCTTAAGGGACAGCAGCTCCTACGAGCAGTACTTC
J gene: TRBJ2-7; V gene: TRBV7-2; clone size: NA; D gene: NA; CDR3 protein: CASSLGDGGLYEQYF; CDR3 DNA: TGTGCCAGCAGCTTAGGAGATGGCGGGCTCTACGAGCAGTACTTC